This is a list of T cell receptor beta chains from one sample in a study of cytomegalovirus exposure and HLA in healthy donors. Generated by immunoSEQ multiplex PCR, the TCRdb table keeps only in-frame clones and is missing some. The sample consists of over 150,000 clones, roughly 70% of them appearing once. The sequencing sample was made of PBMCs. Receptors were obtained from a woman aged 18-35 years in good health and CMV-seropositive. Both conserved end residues are part of each CDR3. The D gene is left open where the match is weak. Some rows have no size entry. The others give once, few or many, or a class for an expanded clone.

d_call clone_size cdr3_length j_call v_call cdr3_nt cdr3_aa
TRBD2 once 18 TRBJ2-2 TRBV30 TGTGCCTGGACCCCCCTGGCTAGCGGGGGCTCGAACACCGGGGAGCTGTTTTTT CAWTPLASGGSNTGELFF
NA NA 14 TRBJ1-2 TRBV19 TGTGCCAGTACCCCGACGGCAGGATCATATGGCTACACCTTC CASTPTAGSYGYTF
NA NA 16 TRBJ1-2 TRBV29-1 TGCAGCGTTACTTACGATCGGACACCTTATAACTATGGCTACACCTTC CSVTYDRTPYNYGYTF
NA NA 17 TRBJ2-5 TRBV7-2 TGTGCCAGCAGCTTACCAGGGGGGACCTCCAGGCAAGAGACCCAGTACTTC CASSLPGGTSRQETQYF
NA NA 14 TRBJ1-3 TRBV19 TGTGCCAGTAGTATGAGTGCAACTGGAAACACCATATATTTT CASSMSATGNTIYF
NA NA 15 TRBJ2-3 TRBV4-1 TGCGCCAGCAGCCAACGGGGGATTGAAACAGATACGCAGTATTTT CASSQRGIETDTQYF
TRBD1 few 13 TRBJ1-2 TRBV10-3 TGTGCCATCATGGACAGGGAATCGATCGGCTACACCTTC CAIMDRESIGYTF
NA NA 14 TRBJ2-7 TRBV25-1 TGTGCCAGCAGTGAATTTGGCGGCCCCTACGAGCAGTACTTC CASSEFGGPYEQYF
TRBD1 NA 13 TRBJ1-4 TRBV6-6 TGTGCCAGCAGTTGGGACAGGGCTGAAAAACTGTTTTTT CASSWDRAEKLFF
NA NA 12 TRBJ2-2 TRBV11-3 TGTGCCAGCAGCCGGGACACCGGGGAGCTGTTTTTT CASSRDTGELFF
TRBD1 NA 17 TRBJ1-6 TRBV18 TGTGCCAGCTCAACCGGGACAGGGTCCCCAAGTGGTTCACCCCTCCACTTT CASSTGTGSPSGSPLHF
TRBD1 NA 15 TRBJ1-5 TRBV10-1 TGCGCCAGCAGTCGTTGGACAGGCGGCAATCAGCCCCAGCATTTT CASSRWTGGNQPQHF
TRBD1 NA 15 TRBJ1-6 TRBV6-1 TGTGCCAGCAGCTGGACAGGGGTCAATAATTCACCCCTCCACTTT CASSWTGVNNSPLHF
TRBD2 NA 16 TRBJ2-3 TRBV9 TGTGCCAGCAGCGTCATAGCGGGGGGTAGCACAGATACGCAGTATTTT CASSVIAGGSTDTQYF
TRBD2 NA 17 TRBJ2-1 TRBV7-9 TGTGCCAGCAGCATGGGACTAGCGGGGGGGCAGGAGAATGAGCAGTTCTTC CASSMGLAGGQENEQFF
NA once 14 TRBJ1-2 TRBV9 TGTGCCAGCAGCCCGGGGGTGTGGGTAACTGGCTACACCTTC CASSPGVWVTGYTF
TRBD1 NA 17 TRBJ1-3 TRBV18 TGTGCCAGCTCAAATAAACCCCGGGACAGTAATGGAAACACCATATATTTT CASSNKPRDSNGNTIYF
NA few 14 TRBJ1-2 TRBV30 TGTGCCTGGAACCTCGGGGGGGTCAACTATGGCTACACCTTC CAWNLGGVNYGYTF
NA NA 17 TRBJ1-1 TRBV18 TGTGCCAGCTCACCGCGCGGCAGGGGATATATGAACACTGAAGCTTTCTTT CASSPRGRGYMNTEAFF
NA NA 11 TRBJ2-5 TRBV2 TGTGCCAGCAGGGAGTTGGAGACCCAGTACTTC CASRELETQYF
NA few 13 TRBJ1-1 TRBV29-1 TGCAGCGTTGAAAAGGGACTCAACACTGAAGCTTTCTTT CSVEKGLNTEAFF
TRBD1 once 14 TRBJ1-1 TRBV27 TGTGCCAGCAGTGATACAGGGGCGAACACTGAAGCTTTCTTT CASSDTGANTEAFF
NA NA 17 TRBJ1-2 TRBV5-6 TGTGCCAGCAGCAACACAGGGAGCCCCCCCTGGTACTATGGCTACACCTTC CASSNTGSPPWYYGYTF
NA NA 13 TRBJ1-1 TRBV7-8 TGTGCCAGCAGCTTACAGGAGAACACTGAAGCTTTCTTT CASSLQENTEAFF
NA once 15 TRBJ2-2 TRBV5-4 TGTGCCAGCAGCCCGGCGGGTGGGGTCACCGGGGAGCTGTTTTTT CASSPAGGVTGELFF
NA NA 13 TRBJ2-7 TRBV9 TGTGCCAGCAGCACAGCGACAGTAGGCGAGCAGTACTTC CASSTATVGEQYF
NA NA 15 TRBJ2-5 TRBV5-1 TGCGCCAGCAGCTTGGACCCTACCCGGGGGGAGACCCAGTACTTC CASSLDPTRGETQYF
NA NA 15 TRBJ1-5 TRBV2 TGTGCCAGCAGCTTAGGGGGGGAGAGCAATCAGCCCCAGCATTTT CASSLGGESNQPQHF
NA few 13 TRBJ1-2 TRBV10-2 TGCGCCAGCAGTCTTGACAGACGAAATGGCTACACCTTC CASSLDRRNGYTF
TRBD1 few 17 TRBJ2-1 TRBV5-1 TGCGCCAGCAGCTTGGAAGTCGGTACAGGGGGTAGGAATGAGCAGTTCTTC CASSLEVGTGGRNEQFF
TRBD1 NA 13 TRBJ2-7 TRBV6-5 TGTGCCAGCAGTCCGACAGACAGGGACGTGCAGTACTTC CASSPTDRDVQYF
TRBD1 NA 13 TRBJ1-2 TRBV5-6 TGTGCCAGCAGCTTGGACCACAGGGGCGGCTACACCTTC CASSLDHRGGYTF
NA few 14 TRBJ1-2 TRBV6-5 TGTGCCAGCAGTTACACGCAGGGTAGCTATGGCTACACCTTC CASSYTQGSYGYTF
NA once 16 TRBJ2-7 TRBV6-5 TGTGCCAGCAGTTACTCGCGTTATGCCAGGCTTAACGAGCAGTACTTC CASSYSRYARLNEQYF
TRBD1 NA 16 TRBJ1-1 TRBV30 TGTGCCTGGAGCGTGTCCCGGGACAGGGGATTTACTGAAGCTTTCTTT CAWSVSRDRGFTEAFF
TRBD1 NA 14 TRBJ2-7 TRBV10-3 TGTGCCGATACCCCGGGACAGAGATTCTACGAGCAGTACTTC CADTPGQRFYEQYF
NA NA 13 TRBJ1-5 TRBV5-1 TGCGCCAGCAGACCGGACAGTAATCAGCCCCAGCATTTT CASRPDSNQPQHF
NA NA 16 TRBJ2-3 TRBV5-8 TGTGCCAGCAGCCGGCGACTGTCCGGGAGCACAGATACGCAGTATTTT CASSRRLSGSTDTQYF
TRBD1 NA 16 TRBJ1-1 TRBV11-2 TGTGCCAGCAGCTCAACCCGAGGGACAGGGGACACTGAAGCTTTCTTT CASSSTRGTGDTEAFF
TRBD2 once 13 TRBJ2-5 TRBV27 TGTGCCAGCAGGACTAGCGGGGGTGGGACCCAGTACTTC CASRTSGGGTQYF
TRBD1 NA 13 TRBJ1-5 TRBV30 TGTGCCTGGAGCAGACAGGGATACCAGCCCCAGCATTTT CAWSRQGYQPQHF
NA few 13 TRBJ2-1 TRBV7-3 TGTGCCAGCAGCTTAAGCCTAGCCAATGAGCAGTTCTTC CASSLSLANEQFF
NA NA 13 TRBJ1-1 TRBV5-6 TGTGCCAGCAGCTCAGGGAAGAACACTGAAGCTTTCTTT CASSSGKNTEAFF
NA NA 12 TRBJ1-1 TRBV2 TGTGCCAGCAGTTCCGGGAGCACTGAAGCTTTCTTT CASSSGSTEAFF
NA few 13 TRBJ2-1 TRBV7-2 TGTGCCAGCAGCCCAAACCAAGGACGGGGGCAGTTCTTC CASSPNQGRGQFF
TRBD1 few 14 TRBJ2-5 TRBV5-1 TGCGCCAGCAGCGTAGCCAGGGGGCGGGAGACCCAGTACTTC CASSVARGRETQYF
NA once 15 TRBJ2-7 TRBV5-4 TGTGCCAGCAGCTCCTGGGGGCCAGGGAGCGGCGAGCAGTACTTC CASSSWGPGSGEQYF
TRBD2 once 15 TRBJ2-3 TRBV7-6 TGTGCCAGCAGCTTAAGTAGCGGGGGGGCCGGAACGCAGTATTTT CASSLSSGGAGTQYF
NA NA 15 TRBJ2-5 TRBV14 TGTGCCAGCAGCCTCAGGGGTGTTGTTGGAGAGACCCAGTACTTC CASSLRGVVGETQYF
NA NA 13 TRBJ2-7 TRBV5-6 TGTGCCAGCAGCCCCGACAGGAACTACGAGCAGTACTTC CASSPDRNYEQYF
NA NA 14 TRBJ1-1 TRBV27 TGTGCCAGCAGTTTATGGGGAAAGGGGACTGAAGCTTTCTTT CASSLWGKGTEAFF
TRBD2 NA 14 TRBJ2-1 TRBV2 TGTGCCAGCAGCCTAGCGGGGGGGTACAATGAGCAGTTCTTC CASSLAGGYNEQFF
NA NA 14 TRBJ2-7 TRBV6-1 TGTGCCAGCCTATCCCTGGGGGGATACTACGAGCAGTACTTC CASLSLGGYYEQYF
NA NA 12 TRBJ2-3 TRBV10-3 TGTGCCGTTCAGGGGTTCTCAGATACGCAGTATTTT CAVQGFSDTQYF
NA NA 15 TRBJ2-3 TRBV6-1 TGTGCCAGCAGTGAAGGCCCCGGGGACACAGATACGCAGTATTTT CASSEGPGDTDTQYF
NA few 16 TRBJ2-7 TRBV6-4 TGTGCCAGCAGTAAAAAGGAAGGGAGCGGCACATACGAGCAGTACTTC CASSKKEGSGTYEQYF